This record covers a single T cell receptor beta chain. The sample comes from a study of monozygotic twins with inflammatory bowel disease. Input per TCR library consisted of about 3.5 ug of total RNA. Making cDNA involved eight separate reactions per sample. Each UMI harboured a 6-nucleotide sample barcode and was appended via template switching. One entry per CDR3 protein, without DNA, is what TCRdb gives after re-calling the 5' RACE reads. This specimen shows 350,000 to 550,000 distinct CDR3 sequences; the ten leading clones hold 2% to 3%. The CDR3 length is 15 residues. From germline, CDR1 is SGHVS and CDR2 FQNEAQ.

The receptor comes from a human donor with ulcerative colitis or Crohn's disease, or a healthy co-twin of an affected twin (not recorded which). The chain couples TRBV7-8 to TRBJ2-3; TCRdb's D gene call, TRBD2, goes unchecked for lack of DNA. Sequencing was carried out using blood. CDR3 sequence reads: CASSLTSGGGDTQYF.